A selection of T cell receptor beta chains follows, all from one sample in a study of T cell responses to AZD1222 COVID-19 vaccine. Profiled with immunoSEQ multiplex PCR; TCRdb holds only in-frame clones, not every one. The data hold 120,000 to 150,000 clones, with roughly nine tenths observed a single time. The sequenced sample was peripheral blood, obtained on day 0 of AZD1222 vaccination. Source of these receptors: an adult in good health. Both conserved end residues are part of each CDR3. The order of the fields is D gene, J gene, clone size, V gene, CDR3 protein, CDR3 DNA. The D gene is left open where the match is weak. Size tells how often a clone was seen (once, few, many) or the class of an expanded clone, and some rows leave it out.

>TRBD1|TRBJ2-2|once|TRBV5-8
CASSSHRGFRPFYGELFF
TGTGCCAGCAGCAGCCACAGGGGGTTCCGGCCTTTTTATGGGGAGCTGTTTTTT
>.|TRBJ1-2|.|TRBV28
CASSLYTYGYTF
TGTGCCAGCAGTTTATATACCTATGGCTACACCTTC
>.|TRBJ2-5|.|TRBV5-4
CASSLGIGETQYF
TGTGCCAGCAGCTTGGGGATCGGGGAGACCCAGTACTTC
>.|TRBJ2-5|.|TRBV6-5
CASSPQRTPGETQYF
TGTGCCAGCAGCCCACAGAGGACACCGGGGGAGACCCAGTACTTC
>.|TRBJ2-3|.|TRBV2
CASRDIIYTQYF
TGTGCCAGCAGAGATATCATCTATACGCAGTATTTT
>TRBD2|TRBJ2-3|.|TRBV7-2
CASSFLAGTSTDTQYF
TGTGCCAGCAGCTTCTTAGCGGGGACTAGCACAGATACGCAGTATTTT
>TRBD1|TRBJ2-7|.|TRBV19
CASSISGTGSNYEQYF
TGTGCCAGTAGTATATCAGGGACAGGCTCCAACTACGAGCAGTACTTC
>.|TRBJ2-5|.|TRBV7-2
CASSLDGGIRTQYF
TGTGCCAGCAGCTTAGATGGGGGTATCCGGACCCAGTACTTC
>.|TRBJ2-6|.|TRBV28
CASRYGRLRSGANVLTF
TGTGCCAGCAGGTACGGGCGATTGCGCTCTGGGGCCAACGTCCTGACTTTC
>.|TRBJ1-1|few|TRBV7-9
CASSLVGGNVAEAFF
TGTGCCAGCAGCTTAGTCGGTGGGAATGTGGCTGAAGCTTTCTTT
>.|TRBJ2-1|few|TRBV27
CASSPELGIVGYNEQFF
TGTGCCAGCAGCCCAGAACTGGGGATTGTAGGATACAATGAGCAGTTCTTC
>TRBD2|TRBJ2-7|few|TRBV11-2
CASSLGGTSGSDWYEQYF
TGTGCCAGCAGCTTAGGAGGGACTAGCGGGAGCGATTGGTACGAGCAGTACTTC
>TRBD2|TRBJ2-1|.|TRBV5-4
CASSRRLAPNEQFF
TGTGCCAGCAGCAGACGACTAGCTCCCAATGAGCAGTTCTTC
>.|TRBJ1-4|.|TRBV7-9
CASSSAGGGEKLFF
TGTGCCAGCAGCTCAGCGGGGGGAGGCGAAAAACTGTTTTTT
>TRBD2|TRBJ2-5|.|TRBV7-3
CASSFELAGPPAQYF
TGTGCCAGCAGCTTCGAGCTAGCGGGGCCTCCGGCCCAGTACTTC
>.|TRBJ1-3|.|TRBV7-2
CASSSQVVGVGNTIYF
TGTGCCAGCAGCTCCCAAGTAGTAGGGGTTGGAAACACCATATATTTT
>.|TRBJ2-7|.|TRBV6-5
CASSYRDTTYEQYF
TGTGCCAGCAGTTACCGGGACACGACCTACGAGCAGTACTTC
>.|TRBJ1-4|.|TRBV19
CASRGLNSNEKLFF
TGTGCCAGTAGGGGACTGAACTCTAATGAAAAACTGTTTTTT
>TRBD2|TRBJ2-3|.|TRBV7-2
CASSLASSGSFGDTQYF
TGTGCCAGCAGCTTAGCCTCTAGCGGGAGTTTTGGAGATACGCAGTATTTT
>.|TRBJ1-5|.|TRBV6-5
CASSPRGEPQHF
TGTGCCAGCAGTCCGCGGGGTGAGCCCCAGCATTTT